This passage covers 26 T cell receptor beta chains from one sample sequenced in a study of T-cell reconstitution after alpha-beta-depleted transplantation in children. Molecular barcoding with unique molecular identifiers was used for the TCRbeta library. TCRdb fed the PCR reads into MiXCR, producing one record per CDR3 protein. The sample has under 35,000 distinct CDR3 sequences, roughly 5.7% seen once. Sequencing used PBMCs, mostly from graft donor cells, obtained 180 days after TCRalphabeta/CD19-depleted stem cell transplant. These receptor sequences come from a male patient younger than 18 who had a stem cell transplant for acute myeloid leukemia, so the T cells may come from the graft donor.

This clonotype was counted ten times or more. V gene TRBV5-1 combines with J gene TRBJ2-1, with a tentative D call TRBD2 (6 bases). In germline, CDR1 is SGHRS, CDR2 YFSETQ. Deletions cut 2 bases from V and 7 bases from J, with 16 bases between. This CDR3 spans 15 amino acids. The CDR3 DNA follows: TGCGCCAGCAGCTTCCCGGGACTCCCGGGGAATGAGCAGTTCTTC. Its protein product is CASSFPGLPGNEQFF.

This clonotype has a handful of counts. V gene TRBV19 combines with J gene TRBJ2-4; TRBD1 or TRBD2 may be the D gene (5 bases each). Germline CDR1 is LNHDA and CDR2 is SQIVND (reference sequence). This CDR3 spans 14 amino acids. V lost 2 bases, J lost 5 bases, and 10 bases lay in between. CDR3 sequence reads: CASSIRDGQNIQYF. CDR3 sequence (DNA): TGTGCCAGTAGTATAAGGGACGGCCAAAACATTCAGTACTTC.

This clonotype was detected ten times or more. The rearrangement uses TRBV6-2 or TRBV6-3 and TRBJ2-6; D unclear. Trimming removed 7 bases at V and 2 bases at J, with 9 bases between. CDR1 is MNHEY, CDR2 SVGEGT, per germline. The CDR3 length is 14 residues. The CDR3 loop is CASTLSAGANVLTF. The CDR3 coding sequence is TGTGCCAGCACCCTATCCGCTGGGGCCAACGTCCTGACTTTC.

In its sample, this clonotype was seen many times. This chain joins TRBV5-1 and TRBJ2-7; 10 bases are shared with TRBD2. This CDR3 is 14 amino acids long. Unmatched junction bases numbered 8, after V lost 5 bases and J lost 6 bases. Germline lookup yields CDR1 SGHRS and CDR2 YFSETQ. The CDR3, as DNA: TGCGCCAGCAGATTTGGGACTAGCGATCCCGAGCAGTACTTC. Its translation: CASRFGTSDPEQYF.

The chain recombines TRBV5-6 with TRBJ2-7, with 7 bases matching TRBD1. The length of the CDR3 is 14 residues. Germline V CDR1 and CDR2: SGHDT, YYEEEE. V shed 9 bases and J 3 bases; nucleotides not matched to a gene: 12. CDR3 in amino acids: CAIAAGTVFYEQYF. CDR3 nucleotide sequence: TGTGCCATCGCCGCCGGGACAGTCTTCTACGAGCAGTACTTC.

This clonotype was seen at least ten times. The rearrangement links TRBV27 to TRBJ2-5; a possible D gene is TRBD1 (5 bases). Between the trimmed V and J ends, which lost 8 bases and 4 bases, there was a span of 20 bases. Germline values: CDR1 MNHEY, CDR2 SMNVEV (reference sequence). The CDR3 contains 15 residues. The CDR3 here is CASGAKGLRGETQYF. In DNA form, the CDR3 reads TGTGCCAGCGGGGCTAAAGGGTTAAGGGGAGAGACCCAGTACTTC.

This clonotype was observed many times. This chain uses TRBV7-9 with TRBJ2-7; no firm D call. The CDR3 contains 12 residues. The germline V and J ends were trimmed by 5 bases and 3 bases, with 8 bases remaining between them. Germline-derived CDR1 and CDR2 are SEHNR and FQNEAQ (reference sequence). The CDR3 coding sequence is TGTGCCAGCAGCCAAGACCTCTACGAGCAGTACTTC. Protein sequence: CASSQDLYEQYF.

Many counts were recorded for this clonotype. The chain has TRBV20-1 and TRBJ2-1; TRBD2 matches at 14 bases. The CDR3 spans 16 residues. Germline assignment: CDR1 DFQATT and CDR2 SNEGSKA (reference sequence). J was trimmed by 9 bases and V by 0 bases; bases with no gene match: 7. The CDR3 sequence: CSARDQTSGRASEQFF. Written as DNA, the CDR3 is TGCAGTGCTAGAGATCAGACTAGCGGGAGGGCCAGTGAGCAGTTCTTC.

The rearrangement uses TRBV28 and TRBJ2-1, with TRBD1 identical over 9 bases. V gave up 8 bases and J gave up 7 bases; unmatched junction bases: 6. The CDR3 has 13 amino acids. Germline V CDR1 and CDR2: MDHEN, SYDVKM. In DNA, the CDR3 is TGTGCCAGCTGTACAGGGGGCAAAAATGAGCAGTTCTTC. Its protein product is CASCTGGKNEQFF.

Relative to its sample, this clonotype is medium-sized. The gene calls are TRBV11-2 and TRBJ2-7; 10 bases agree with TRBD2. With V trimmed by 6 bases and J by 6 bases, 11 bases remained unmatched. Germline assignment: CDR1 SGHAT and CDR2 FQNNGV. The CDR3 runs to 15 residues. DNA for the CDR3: TGTGCCAGCAGTCCCGTAGCGGGAGGAAGTCTCGAGCAGTACTTC. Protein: CASSPVAGGSLEQYF.

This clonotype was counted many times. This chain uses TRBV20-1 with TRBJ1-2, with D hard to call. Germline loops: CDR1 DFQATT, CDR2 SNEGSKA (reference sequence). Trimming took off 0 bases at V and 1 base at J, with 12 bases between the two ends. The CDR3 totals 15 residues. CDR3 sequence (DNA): TGCAGTGCTAGAGATAGAGAAAGGAGTAACTATGGCTACACCTTC. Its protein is CSARDRERSNYGYTF.

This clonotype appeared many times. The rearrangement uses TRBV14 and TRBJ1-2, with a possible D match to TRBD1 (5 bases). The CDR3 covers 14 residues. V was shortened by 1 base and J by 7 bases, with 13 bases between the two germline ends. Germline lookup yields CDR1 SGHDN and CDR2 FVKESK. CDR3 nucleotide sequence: TGTGCCAGCAGCCAAGCGTCAGGGATCGGTGGCTACACCTTC. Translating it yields CASSQASGIGGYTF. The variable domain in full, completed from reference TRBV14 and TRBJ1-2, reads EAGVTQFPSHSVIEKGQTVTLRCDPISGHDNLYWYRRVMGKEIKFLLHFVKESKQDESGMPNNRFLAERTGGTYSTLKVQPAELEDSGVYFCASSQASGIGGYTFGSGTRLTVV.

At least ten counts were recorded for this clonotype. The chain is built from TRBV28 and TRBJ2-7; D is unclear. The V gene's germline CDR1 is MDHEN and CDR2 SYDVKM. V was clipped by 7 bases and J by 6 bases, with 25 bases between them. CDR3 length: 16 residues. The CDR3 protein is CASTPRLRPTPGEQYF. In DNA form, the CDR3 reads TGTGCCAGCACACCAAGATTGAGACCCACTCCTGGCGAGCAGTACTTC.

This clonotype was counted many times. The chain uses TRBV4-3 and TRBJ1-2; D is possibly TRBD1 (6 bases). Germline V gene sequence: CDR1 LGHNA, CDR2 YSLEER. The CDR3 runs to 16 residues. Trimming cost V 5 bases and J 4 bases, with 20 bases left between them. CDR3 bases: TGCGCCAGCAGCTCTCAACGGGGGCTTGAAATCTATGGCTACACCTTC. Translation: CASSSQRGLEIYGYTF.

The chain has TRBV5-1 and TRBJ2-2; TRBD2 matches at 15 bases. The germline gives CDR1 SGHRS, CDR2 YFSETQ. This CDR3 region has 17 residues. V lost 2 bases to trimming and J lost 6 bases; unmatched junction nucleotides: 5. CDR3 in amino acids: CASSFSGLAGGSGELFF. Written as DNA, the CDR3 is TGCGCCAGCAGCTTTTCGGGACTAGCGGGAGGATCCGGGGAGCTGTTTTTT.

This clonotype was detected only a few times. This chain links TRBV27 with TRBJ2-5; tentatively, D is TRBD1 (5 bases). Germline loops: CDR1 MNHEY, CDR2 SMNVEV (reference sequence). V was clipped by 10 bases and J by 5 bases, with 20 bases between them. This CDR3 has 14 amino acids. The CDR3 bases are TGTGCCACCTCGAACTACAATAAGGGGGAGACCCAGTACTTC. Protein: CATSNYNKGETQYF.

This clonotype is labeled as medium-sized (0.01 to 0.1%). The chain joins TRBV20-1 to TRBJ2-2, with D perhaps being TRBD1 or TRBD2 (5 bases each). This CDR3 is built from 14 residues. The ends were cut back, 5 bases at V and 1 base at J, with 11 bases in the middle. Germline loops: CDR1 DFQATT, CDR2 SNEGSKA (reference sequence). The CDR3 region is CSAHRDGNTGELFF. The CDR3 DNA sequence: TGCAGTGCTCACCGGGACGGGAACACCGGGGAGCTGTTTTTT.

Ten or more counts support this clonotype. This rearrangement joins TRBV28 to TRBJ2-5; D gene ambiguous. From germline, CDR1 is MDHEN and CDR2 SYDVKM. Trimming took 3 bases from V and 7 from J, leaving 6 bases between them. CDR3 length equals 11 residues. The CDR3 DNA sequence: TGTGCCAGCAGTTTTCGGTGGACCCAGTACTTC. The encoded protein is CASSFRWTQYF.

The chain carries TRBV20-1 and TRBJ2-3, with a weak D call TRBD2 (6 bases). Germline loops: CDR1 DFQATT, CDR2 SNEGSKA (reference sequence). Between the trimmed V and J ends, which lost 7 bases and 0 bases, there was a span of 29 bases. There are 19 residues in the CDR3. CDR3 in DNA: TGCAGTGGTAGGGCTCGGGGGTTTCATAAGGTCGCTAGCACAGATACGCAGTATTTT. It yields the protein CSGRARGFHKVASTDTQYF.

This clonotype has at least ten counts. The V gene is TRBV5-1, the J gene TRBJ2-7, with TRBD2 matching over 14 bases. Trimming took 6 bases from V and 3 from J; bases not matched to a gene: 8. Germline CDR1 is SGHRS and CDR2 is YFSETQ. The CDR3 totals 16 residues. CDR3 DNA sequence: TGCGCCAGCACGGGGGGACTAGCGGGAGAAAACTACGAGCAGTACTTC. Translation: CASTGGLAGENYEQYF.

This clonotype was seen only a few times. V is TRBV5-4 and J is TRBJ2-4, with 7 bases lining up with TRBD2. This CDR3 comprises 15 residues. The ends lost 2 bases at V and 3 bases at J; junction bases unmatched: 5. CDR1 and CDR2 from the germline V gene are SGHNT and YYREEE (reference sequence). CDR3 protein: CASSFAGVGKNIQYF. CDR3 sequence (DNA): TGTGCCAGCAGCTTTGCGGGAGTCGGCAAAAACATTCAGTACTTC.

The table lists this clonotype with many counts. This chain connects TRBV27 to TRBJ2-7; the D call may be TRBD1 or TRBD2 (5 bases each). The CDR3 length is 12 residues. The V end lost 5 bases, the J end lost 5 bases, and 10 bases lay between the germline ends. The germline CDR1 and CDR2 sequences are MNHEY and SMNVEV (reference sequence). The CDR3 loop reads CASSPRDDEQYF. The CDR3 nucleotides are TGTGCCAGCAGTCCCAGGGACGACGAGCAGTACTTC.

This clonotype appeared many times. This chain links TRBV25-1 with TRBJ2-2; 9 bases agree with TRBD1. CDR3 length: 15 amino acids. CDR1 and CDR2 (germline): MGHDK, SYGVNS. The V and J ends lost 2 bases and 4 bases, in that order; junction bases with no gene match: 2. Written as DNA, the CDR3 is TGTGCCAGCAGTGAACGGACAGGGGCCACCGGGGAGCTGTTTTTT. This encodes CASSERTGATGELFF.

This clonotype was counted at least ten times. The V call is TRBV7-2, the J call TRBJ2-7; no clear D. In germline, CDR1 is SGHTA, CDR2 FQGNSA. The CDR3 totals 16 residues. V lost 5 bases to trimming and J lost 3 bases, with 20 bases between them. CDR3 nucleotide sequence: TGTGCCAGCAGCCCCTTTCGGGCTTACCCCAACTACGAGCAGTACTTC. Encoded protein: CASSPFRAYPNYEQYF.

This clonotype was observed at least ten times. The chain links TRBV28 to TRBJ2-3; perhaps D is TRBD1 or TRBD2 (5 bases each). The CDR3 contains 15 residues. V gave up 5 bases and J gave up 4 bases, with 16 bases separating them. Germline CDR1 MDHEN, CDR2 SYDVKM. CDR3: CASSPGRLDPDTQYF. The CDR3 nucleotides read TGTGCCAGCAGTCCGGGACGGCTTGACCCAGATACGCAGTATTTT.

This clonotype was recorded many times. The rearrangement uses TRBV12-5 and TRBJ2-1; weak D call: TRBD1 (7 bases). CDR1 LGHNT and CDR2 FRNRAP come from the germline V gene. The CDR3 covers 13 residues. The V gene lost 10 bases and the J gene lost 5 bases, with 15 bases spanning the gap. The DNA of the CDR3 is TGTGCTACTGACAGGGAGGTGGACAATGAGCAGTTCTTC. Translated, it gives CATDREVDNEQFF.